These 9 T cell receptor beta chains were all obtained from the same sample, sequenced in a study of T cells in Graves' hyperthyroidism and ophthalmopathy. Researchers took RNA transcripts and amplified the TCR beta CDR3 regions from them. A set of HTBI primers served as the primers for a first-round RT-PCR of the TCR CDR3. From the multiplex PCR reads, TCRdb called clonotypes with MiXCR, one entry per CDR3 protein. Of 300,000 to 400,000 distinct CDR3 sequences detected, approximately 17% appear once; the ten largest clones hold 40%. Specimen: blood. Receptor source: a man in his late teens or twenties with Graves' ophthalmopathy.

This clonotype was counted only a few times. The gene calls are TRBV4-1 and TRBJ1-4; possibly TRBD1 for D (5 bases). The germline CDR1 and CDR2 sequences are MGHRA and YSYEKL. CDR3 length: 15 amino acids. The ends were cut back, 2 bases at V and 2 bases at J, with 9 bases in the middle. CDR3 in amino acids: CASSQTGGTNEKLFF. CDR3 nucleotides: TGCGCCAGCAGCCAAACCGGGGGTACTAATGAAAAACTGTTTTTT.

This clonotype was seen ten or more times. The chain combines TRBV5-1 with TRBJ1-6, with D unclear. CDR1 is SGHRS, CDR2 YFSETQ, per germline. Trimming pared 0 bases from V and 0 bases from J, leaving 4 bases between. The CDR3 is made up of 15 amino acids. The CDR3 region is CASSLGSSYNSPLHF. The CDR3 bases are TGCGCCAGCAGCTTGGGCAGCTCCTATAATTCACCCCTCCACTTT.

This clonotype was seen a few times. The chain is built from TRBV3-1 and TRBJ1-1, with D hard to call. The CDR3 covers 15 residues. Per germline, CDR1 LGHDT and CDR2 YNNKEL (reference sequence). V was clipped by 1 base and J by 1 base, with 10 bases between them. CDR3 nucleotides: TGTGCCAGCAGCCAAGGTTTGGGAACGAACACTGAAGCTTTCTTT. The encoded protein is CASSQGLGTNTEAFF.

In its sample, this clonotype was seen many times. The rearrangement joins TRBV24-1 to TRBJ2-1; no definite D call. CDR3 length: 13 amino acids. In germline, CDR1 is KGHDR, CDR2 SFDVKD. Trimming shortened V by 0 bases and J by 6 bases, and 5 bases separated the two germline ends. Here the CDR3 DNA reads TGTGCCACCAGTGATTTGAACACCAATGAGCAGTTCTTC. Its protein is CATSDLNTNEQFF.

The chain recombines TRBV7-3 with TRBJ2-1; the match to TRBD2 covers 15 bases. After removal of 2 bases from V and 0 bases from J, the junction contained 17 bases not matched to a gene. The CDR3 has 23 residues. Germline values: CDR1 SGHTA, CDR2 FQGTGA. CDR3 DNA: TGTGCCAGCAGCTTAGCCCCCCGGACTAGCGGGGGGGCCCTTTTTAGCTCCTACAATGAGCAGTTCTTC. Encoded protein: CASSLAPRTSGGALFSSYNEQFF.

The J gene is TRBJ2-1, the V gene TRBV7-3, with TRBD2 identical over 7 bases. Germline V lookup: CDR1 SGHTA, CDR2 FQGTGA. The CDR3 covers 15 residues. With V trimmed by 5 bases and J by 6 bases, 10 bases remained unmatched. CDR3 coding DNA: TGTGCCAGCAGCCAGCCGGGACTACTGCTCAATGAGCAGTTCTTC. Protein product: CASSQPGLLLNEQFF.

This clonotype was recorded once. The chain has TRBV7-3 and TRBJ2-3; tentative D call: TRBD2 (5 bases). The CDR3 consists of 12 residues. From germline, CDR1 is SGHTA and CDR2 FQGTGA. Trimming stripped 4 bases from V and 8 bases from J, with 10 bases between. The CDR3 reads CASSSIEGTQYF. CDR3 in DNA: TGTGCCAGCAGCTCCATCGAGGGTACGCAGTATTTT.

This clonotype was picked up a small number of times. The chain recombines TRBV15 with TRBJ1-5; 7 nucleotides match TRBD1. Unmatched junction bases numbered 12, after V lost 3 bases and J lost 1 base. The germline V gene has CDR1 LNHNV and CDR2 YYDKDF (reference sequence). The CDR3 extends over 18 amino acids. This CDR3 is CATSSLWQGVLSNQPQHF. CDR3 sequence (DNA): TGTGCCACCAGCAGCCTTTGGCAGGGGGTATTGAGCAATCAGCCCCAGCATTTT.

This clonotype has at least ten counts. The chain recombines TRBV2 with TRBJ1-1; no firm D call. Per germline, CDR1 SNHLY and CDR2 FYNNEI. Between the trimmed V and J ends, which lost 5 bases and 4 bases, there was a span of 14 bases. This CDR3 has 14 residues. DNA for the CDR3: TGTGCCAGCAGTCCACGGGAGTTAGCCACTGAAGCTTTCTTT. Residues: CASSPRELATEAFF.